This entry is about one TCR beta chain. Methods used by the authors: Estimates of nucleated cell counts were drawn from the amplification of reference gene primers. Measured with immunoSEQ multiplex PCR; TCRdb has only the in-frame clones, and not every one. V and J calls and clone size are copied from that table; D and trimming were computed from the DNA. This table holds roughly 86,000 clones, around four fifths found once. Germline trimming cut 5 bases from V and 4 bases from J; bases unmatched to any gene: 8. Germline V gene sequence: CDR1 SGHNT, CDR2 YENEEA. The CDR3 has 14 residues. The data were obtained in a study of blood T cell repertoires in COVID-19. Study information: COVID-19 samples collected from the United States, Italy and Spain covered acute and convalescent phases.

The source is a woman aged 70 to 79 with acute or convalescent COVID-19. What was sequenced was peripheral blood. This chain connects TRBV11-3 to TRBJ2-7, with 7 bases matching TRBD1. The CDR3 nucleotides are TGTGCCAGCAGCACAAAGACAGGGATGTACGAGCAGTACTTC. It yields the protein CASSTKTGMYEQYF.